Presented here are 9 T cell receptor beta chains from one specimen sequenced in a study of shared clonotypes between healthy human individuals. Using immunoSEQ multiplex PCR, the repertoire was profiled, and TCRdb retains in-frame clones only, with some absent. The table records around 2.1 million clones, approximately 94% of them present only once. Naive CD8 cells were CD45RO-negative, positively selected for CCR7, excluding terminally differentiated effector memory CD45RA+ cells. The sequenced material came from naive CD8+ T cells from PBMCs. The receptors stem from a man aged 18 to 30 in good health. Some clones in this sample may be carry-over from other donors' samples.

The chain couples TRBV7-9 to TRBJ2-7; 12 bases map to TRBD2. The J segment lost 3 bases and the V segment lost 5 bases, leaving 17 bases of the junction unmatched. CDR3 length: 19 amino acids. CDR1 SEHNR and CDR2 FQNEAQ come from the germline V gene (reference sequence). This CDR3 reads CASSPPSGRAQTQVYEQYF. CDR3 nucleotide sequence: TGTGCCAGCAGCCCCCCTAGCGGGAGGGCCCAGACTCAAGTCTACGAGCAGTACTTC.

This clone was counted between two and nine times. The same CDR3 can be traced to other DNA sequences in this sample. V is TRBV7-9 and J is TRBJ2-4; D not resolved. The CDR3 is 14 amino acids. The germline gives CDR1 SEHNR, CDR2 FQNEAQ (reference sequence). Trimming took 6 bases from V and 1 from J, leaving 10 bases between them. The CDR3 sequence: CASSLVEAKNIQYF. The CDR3 region has the DNA TGTGCCAGCAGTTTGGTGGAGGCCAAAAACATTCAGTACTTC.

Comment on this clone: The identical CDR3 is also encoded by other nucleotide sequences in the sample. The rearrangement uses TRBV9 and TRBJ2-7; D is possibly TRBD2 (5 bases). V was shortened by 3 bases and J by 0 bases, with 7 bases between the two germline ends. The CDR3 length is 13 residues. In germline, CDR1 is SGDLS, CDR2 YYNGEE. In nucleotides, the CDR3 is TGTGCCAGCAGCGGTGGGAGCTCCTACGAGCAGTACTTC. Amino acid sequence: CASSGGSSYEQYF.

Worth noting for this clone: The sample contains more than one DNA sequence encoding this CDR3. The chain couples TRBV7-9 to TRBJ1-4, with D hard to call. Germline lookup yields CDR1 SEHNR and CDR2 FQNEAQ (reference sequence). V was cut by 4 bases and J by 7 bases, with 4 bases left in between. The CDR3 extends over 11 amino acids. The CDR3 sequence: CASSSSEKLFF. The CDR3 DNA reads TGTGCCAGCAGCTCCAGTGAAAAACTGTTTTTT.

V is TRBV11-2 and J is TRBJ1-2; D may be TRBD1 (5 bases). Trimming left V 3 bases short and J 6 bases short, with 14 bases between. Germline lookup yields CDR1 SGHAT and CDR2 FQNNGV. The CDR3 is 14 residues long. CDR3 DNA sequence: TGTGCCAGCAGCTTGGGTATGGGGGTTGATGGCTACACCTTC. It specifies CASSLGMGVDGYTF.

The chain couples TRBV29-1 to TRBJ2-1; 7 bases are a match to TRBD2. Germline V CDR1 and CDR2: SQVTM, ANQGSEA. The CDR3 totals 15 residues. The V segment lost 7 bases and the J segment 0 bases; nucleotides outside the gene matches: 9. CDR3 region: CSAKTGGSSYNEQFF. CDR3 DNA sequence: TGCAGCGCTAAAACCGGCGGGAGCTCCTACAATGAGCAGTTCTTC.

This sequence joins TRBV10-2 and TRBJ1-3; D remains ambiguous. Between the trimmed V and J ends, which lost 3 bases and 8 bases, there was a span of 17 bases. The CDR3 extends over 15 amino acids. Germline values: CDR1 WSHSY, CDR2 SAAADI. The CDR3 bases are TGCGCCAGCAGTGAAAACGCCGCGCTAGTCCACACCATATATTTT. As protein: CASSENAALVHTIYF.

This clone was seen a single time. Other DNA sequences in the sample encode the same CDR3. The V call is TRBV7-9, the J call TRBJ2-5; TRBD2 aligns across 7 bases. Per the germline V gene, CDR1 is SEHNR and CDR2 is FQNEAQ (reference sequence). The V segment lost 1 base and the J segment 5 bases; nucleotides outside the gene matches: 4. The CDR3 loop spans 14 amino acids. The chain's CDR3 is CASSLGGSGETQYF. The CDR3 DNA sequence: TGTGCCAGCAGCTTAGGCGGGAGTGGGGAGACCCAGTACTTC.

Regarding this clone: The same CDR3 can be traced to other DNA sequences in this sample. The genes are TRBV5-6 and TRBJ2-7, with 7 bases that match TRBD2. The germline V gene encodes CDR1 SGHDT and CDR2 YYEEEE. Germline trimming cut 2 bases from V and 6 bases from J; bases unmatched to any gene: 2. CDR3 size: 12 residues. The CDR3: CASSFTGGEQYF. The DNA of the CDR3 is TGTGCCAGCAGCTTCACGGGGGGCGAGCAGTACTTC.